This TCR beta chain was observed in a study of blood T cell repertoires in COVID-19. Study as a whole: From the United States, Italy and Spain came samples of acute and convalescent COVID-19. Sample material is recorded as cDNA or gDNA derived from T cells, B-cell-depleted T cells, or PBMCs.

Study processing details: Reference gene primer amplification in the assay estimated nucleated cell counts. Only in-frame clones appear in the TCRdb table, and some are missing; sequencing was by immunoSEQ multiplex PCR. The V and J calls and clone size come from that table; D and trimming were worked out from the DNA. In the table there are over 45,000 clones, 90% of which are singletons. This CDR3 region has 18 residues. CDR1 is LGHDT and CDR2 is YNNKEL in the germline V gene (reference sequence). V lost 3 bases to trimming and J lost 2 bases; unmatched junction nucleotides: 13. The sequence was collected from a man between 65 and 85 years old with acute or convalescent COVID-19. This rearrangement joins TRBV3-1 (or the pseudogene TRBV3-2) to TRBJ1-3; TRBD1 matches at 7 bases. The sequenced material came from peripheral blood. CDR3 sequence reads: CASSHPGQSSWAGNTIYF. CDR3 bases: TGTGCCAGCAGCCACCCGGGACAGTCGAGTTGGGCTGGAAACACCATATATTTT.